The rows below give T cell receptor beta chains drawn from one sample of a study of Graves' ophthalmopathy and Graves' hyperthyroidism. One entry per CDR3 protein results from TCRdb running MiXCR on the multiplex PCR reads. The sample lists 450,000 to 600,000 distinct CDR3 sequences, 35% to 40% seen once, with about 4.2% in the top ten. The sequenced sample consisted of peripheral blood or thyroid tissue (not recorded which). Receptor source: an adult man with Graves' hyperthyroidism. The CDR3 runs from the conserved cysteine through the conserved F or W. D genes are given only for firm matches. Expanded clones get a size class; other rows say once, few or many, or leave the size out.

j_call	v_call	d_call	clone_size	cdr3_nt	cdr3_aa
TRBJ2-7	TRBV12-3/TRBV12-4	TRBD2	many	TGTGCCAGCGCCCGCTCTAGCGGTACCTACGAGCAGTACTTC	CASARSSGTYEQYF
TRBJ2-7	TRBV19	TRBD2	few	TGTGCCAGTAGTACCATTCTAGCGGACTCCTACGAGCAGTACTTC	CASSTILADSYEQYF
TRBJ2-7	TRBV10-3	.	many	TGTGCCATCAGTGAGTCAAGATCAGGAGTTGGGGCCTACGAGCAGTACTTC	CAISESRSGVGAYEQYF
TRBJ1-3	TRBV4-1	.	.	TGCGCCAGCAGCCAAGTGGACTCTACCTCTGGAAACACCATATATTTT	CASSQVDSTSGNTIYF
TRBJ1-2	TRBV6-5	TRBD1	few	TGTGCCAGCAGAACCGGGACAGGGGGCAACTATGGCTACACCTTC	CASRTGTGGNYGYTF
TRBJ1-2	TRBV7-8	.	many	TGTGCCAGCAGCTTTGACCCAAGCAACTATGGCTACACCTTC	CASSFDPSNYGYTF
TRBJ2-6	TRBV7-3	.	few	TGTGCCAGCAGCCAAGATAAACAGGGAGGGAACTCTGGGGCCAACGTCCTGACTTTC	CASSQDKQGGNSGANVLTF
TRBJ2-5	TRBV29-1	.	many	TGCAGCGTCACACCCCCCGGGACACACCAAGAGACCCAGTACTTC	CSVTPPGTHQETQYF
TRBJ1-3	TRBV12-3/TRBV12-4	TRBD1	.	TGTGCCAGCAGTCAGCAGGGGGCGAGAGGAAACACCATATATTTT	CASSQQGARGNTIYF
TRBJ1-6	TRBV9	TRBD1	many	TGTGCCAGTTCCGGGACAGATAATTCACCCCTCCACTTT	CASSGTDNSPLHF
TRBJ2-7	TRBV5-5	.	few	TGTGCCAGCAGCTCCCCTGGGTGGGGGGCCTTTCGTCAGGGGGTACCGGACTACGAGCAGTACTTC	CASSSPGWGAFRQGVPDYEQYF
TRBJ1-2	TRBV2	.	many	TGTGCCAGCAGTGACCCCGGGACGGCCTATGGCTACACCTTC	CASSDPGTAYGYTF
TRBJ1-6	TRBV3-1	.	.	TGTGCCAGCAGCCATCTTGGGAGGGGTAATTCACCCCTCCACTTT	CASSHLGRGNSPLHF
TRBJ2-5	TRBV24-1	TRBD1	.	TGTGCCACCAGTGATTCGTCGGACAGGGCCACAGATACGCAGTACTTC	CATSDSSDRATDTQYF
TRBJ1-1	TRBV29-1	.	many	TGCAGCGCTGGACAGCTGAACACTGAAGCTTTCTTT	CSAGQLNTEAFF